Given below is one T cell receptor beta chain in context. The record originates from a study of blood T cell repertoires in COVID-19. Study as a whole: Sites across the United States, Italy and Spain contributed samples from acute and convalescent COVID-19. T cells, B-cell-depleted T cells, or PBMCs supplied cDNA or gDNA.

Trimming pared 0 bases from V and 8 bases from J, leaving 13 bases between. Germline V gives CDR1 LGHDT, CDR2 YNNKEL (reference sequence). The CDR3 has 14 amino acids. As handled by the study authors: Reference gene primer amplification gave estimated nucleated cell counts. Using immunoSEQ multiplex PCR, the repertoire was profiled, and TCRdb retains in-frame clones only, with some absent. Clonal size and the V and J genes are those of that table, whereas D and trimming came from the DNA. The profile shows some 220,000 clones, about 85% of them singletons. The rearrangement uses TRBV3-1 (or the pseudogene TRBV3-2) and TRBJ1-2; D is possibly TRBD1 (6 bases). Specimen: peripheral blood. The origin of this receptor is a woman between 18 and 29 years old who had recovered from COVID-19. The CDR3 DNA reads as TGTGCCAGCAGCCAAGATGTGACGAGGGGGGGCTACACCTTC. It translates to CASSQDVTRGGYTF.